One sample yielded the 21 T cell receptor beta chains listed below, sequenced in a study of blood T cell repertoires in COVID-19 (dated by TCRdb to about 2020). Library preparation was by the immunoSEQ multiplex PCR assay. This immuneACCESS table, as held by TCRdb, lists in-frame sequences with V and J called but not all clones. Of the missing ones, under half trace to an unresolved V gene in checked studies; the others have no known cause. Across this sample there are around 6,100 clones, with 85% to 90% seen only once. The ten largest clones capture 3.5% to 5% of the sample. Material for sequencing was peripheral blood. These receptors were obtained from an elderly man with active COVID-19.

V and J are TRBV2 and TRBJ1-1; 11 bases are a match to TRBD1. This CDR3 is 16 amino acids long. The ends lost 5 bases at V and 0 bases at J; junction bases unmatched: 5. Germline lookup yields CDR1 SNHLY and CDR2 FYNNEI. The CDR3 bases are TGTGCCAGCAGTCCGGACAGGGGGCCTGTGAACACTGAAGCTTTCTTT. Encoded protein: CASSPDRGPVNTEAFF.

About this clone: A read error may produce the germline difference seen at one junction end. The V gene is TRBV4-3, the J gene TRBJ2-2; perhaps TRBD2 as D (5 bases). The germline V gene encodes CDR1 LGHNA and CDR2 YSLEER. This CDR3 contains 15 residues. The CDR3 DNA reads TGCGCCAGCAGCCAAGAGAGGGCGAACACCAGGGAGCTGTTTTTT. It yields the protein CASSQERANTRELFF.

CDR3 sequence reads: CASLAVNNEQFF. In DNA form, the CDR3 reads TGTGCCAGCTTAGCGGTTAACAATGAGCAGTTCTTC. J is TRBJ2-1 and V is TRBV3-1 (or the pseudogene TRBV3-2); D is perhaps TRBD2 (6 bases). Trimming shortened V by 8 bases and J by 5 bases, and 10 bases separated the two germline ends. In germline, CDR1 is LGHDT, CDR2 YNNKEL (reference sequence). CDR3 length: 12 residues.

The CDR3 bases are TGTGCCAGCAGCCAAAGACTAGCGGGGGCAAGTACTGGCCAAGAGACCCAGTACTTC. Its protein is CASSQRLAGASTGQETQYF. This chain uses TRBV7-2 with TRBJ2-5, with 12 bases fitting TRBD2. This CDR3 is built from 19 residues. Germline V lookup: CDR1 SGHTA, CDR2 FQGNSA. The junction had 14 bases not matched to a gene; V was cut back by 5 bases and J by 1 base.

The chain links TRBV3-1 (or the pseudogene TRBV3-2) to TRBJ2-6; no clear D gene. CDR1 is LGHDT, CDR2 YNNKEL, per germline (reference sequence). The V end was cut by 1 base, the J end by 0 bases, with 7 bases between. The CDR3 contains 16 residues. The CDR3 DNA reads TGTGCCAGCAGCCAAGGGCGGAACTCTGGGGCCAACGTCCTGACTTTC. This encodes CASSQGRNSGANVLTF.

The rearrangement uses TRBV4-1 and TRBJ1-4, with D uncertain. Germline CDR1 reads MGHRA; CDR2 reads YSYEKL. V was cut by 0 bases and J by 13 bases, with 12 bases left in between. The CDR3 loop spans 13 amino acids. The CDR3 here is CASSQESQVRLFF. The CDR3 bases are TGCGCCAGCAGCCAAGAATCCCAGGTCAGACTGTTTTTT.

The chain links TRBV7-2 to TRBJ2-5; 16 nucleotides match TRBD2. The ends lost 5 bases at V and 14 bases at J; junction bases unmatched: 11. This CDR3 spans 15 amino acids. Looked up from germline, CDR1 is SGHTA and CDR2 is FQGNSA. The CDR3 spells CASSPEGTSGRAPYF. The CDR3 DNA follows: TGTGCCAGCAGCCCGGAAGGGACTAGCGGGAGGGCCCCCTACTTC.

The chain combines TRBV27 with TRBJ2-2; TRBD1 aligns across 8 bases. This CDR3 has 16 residues. CDR1 and CDR2 from the germline V gene are MNHEY and SMNVEV (reference sequence). The J segment lost 4 bases and the V segment lost 0 bases, leaving 4 bases of the junction unmatched. CDR3 residues: CASSLSQGAGTGELFF. DNA for the CDR3: TGTGCCAGCAGTTTATCCCAGGGGGCGGGCACCGGGGAGCTGTTTTTT.

This rearrangement joins TRBV3-1 (or the pseudogene TRBV3-2) to TRBJ2-7, with D possibly being TRBD2 (5 bases). This CDR3 comprises 15 residues. Germline CDR1 LGHDT, CDR2 YNNKEL (reference sequence). V lost 1 base, J lost 3 bases, and 13 bases lay in between. This chain's CDR3 is CASSQGRRPGYEQYF. For the CDR3, the DNA is TGTGCCAGCAGCCAAGGCAGGAGGCCAGGCTACGAGCAGTACTTC.

V is TRBV7-3 and J is TRBJ2-1; a weak D match, TRBD2 (5 bases). The CDR3 length is 13 residues. The germline V and J ends were trimmed by 4 bases and 4 bases, with 8 bases remaining between them. Germline V gives CDR1 SGHTA, CDR2 FQGTGA. CDR3 amino acids: CASSSLGYNEQFF. CDR3 DNA: TGTGCCAGCAGCTCACTAGGGTACAATGAGCAGTTCTTC.

The chain recombines TRBV5-4 with TRBJ1-1; possibly TRBD1 for D (6 bases). V was pared by 4 bases and J by 0 bases, with 13 bases between. Germline CDR1 reads SGHNT; CDR2 reads YYREEE (reference sequence). The CDR3 is 15 amino acids. CDR3 sequence (DNA): TGTGCCAGCAGCGTAGGGGGTATAATGAACACTGAAGCTTTCTTT. This encodes CASSVGGIMNTEAFF.

The table lists this clone with a few counts. The chain links TRBV10-3 to TRBJ1-5; TRBD1 aligns across 9 bases. V trimming: 7 bases; J trimming: 2 bases; junction bases outside the gene matches: 15. There are 18 residues in the CDR3. The germline V gene encodes CDR1 ENHRY and CDR2 SYGVKD. The CDR3 bases are TGTGCCATCACAATACAGGGGGCGTTGATCGGGGGCAATCAGCCCCAGCATTTT. It is translated as CAITIQGALIGGNQPQHF.

V gene TRBV7-2 combines with J gene TRBJ2-7, with TRBD2 matching 7 bases. Germline V gene sequence: CDR1 SGHTA, CDR2 FQGNSA. This CDR3 has 14 residues. V lost 6 bases to trimming and J lost 6 bases; unmatched junction nucleotides: 11. CDR3 DNA sequence: TGTGCCAGCAGGACGGGGGGAGGGTCGAGCGAGCAGTACTTC. The encoded protein is CASRTGGGSSEQYF.

The V and J genes are TRBV4-1 and TRBJ1-4; D possibly corresponds to TRBD1 (6 bases). The CDR3 covers 17 residues. V lost 1 base and J lost 4, with 16 bases in between. The germline V gene encodes CDR1 MGHRA and CDR2 YSYEKL. The CDR3 sequence is CASSQVLVRQDNEKLFF. CDR3 sequence (DNA): TGCGCCAGCAGCCAAGTTCTAGTCAGACAGGATAATGAAAAACTGTTTTTT.

This rearrangement joins TRBV5-6 to TRBJ1-5, with D perhaps TRBD1 (5 bases). From germline, CDR1 is SGHDT and CDR2 YYEEEE. The CDR3 length is 14 residues. V gave up 1 base and J gave up 6 bases, with 11 bases separating them. CDR3 DNA: TGTGCCAGCAGCTTGCAGGGCGCCCTTCAGCCCCAGCATTTT. This translates into CASSLQGALQPQHF.

This clone has only one observation. This chain links TRBV2 with TRBJ1-1; no firm D call. Germline V gene sequence: CDR1 SNHLY, CDR2 FYNNEI. Trimming removed 6 bases from V and 0 bases from J, with 11 bases in between. The CDR3 is made up of 14 amino acids. The CDR3 nucleotides are TGTGCCAGCAGGGGTGGGGAGATGAACACTGAAGCTTTCTTT. It translates to CASRGGEMNTEAFF.

J is TRBJ2-1 and V is TRBV18; D ambiguous. The CDR3 totals 15 residues. Germline V gene lookup returns CDR1 KGHSH and CDR2 LQKENI. V dropped 0 bases and J dropped 9 bases, with 15 bases sitting between them. CDR3 in amino acids: CASSPPNAFGAEQFF. In DNA, the CDR3 is TGTGCCAGCTCACCACCTAATGCCTTTGGAGCTGAGCAGTTCTTC.

The chain employs TRBV7-3 and TRBJ2-3, with 7 bases lining up with TRBD2. V was clipped by 3 bases and J by 8 bases; unmatched bases: 8. The CDR3 has 14 residues. Germline V gene data show CDR1 as SGHTA and CDR2 as FQGTGA. This CDR3 is CASSLSISGGTQYF. The CDR3, as DNA: TGTGCCAGCAGCTTGTCCATCTCGGGGGGTACGCAGTATTTT.

This rearrangement joins TRBV2 to TRBJ2-3; 7 bases line up with TRBD2. The length of the CDR3 is 14 residues. Germline CDR1 reads SNHLY; CDR2 reads FYNNEI. Germline trimming cut 7 bases from V and 6 bases from J; bases unmatched to any gene: 10. CDR3 protein: CASNYEGGPDTQYF. The CDR3 DNA reads as TGTGCCAGCAATTACGAGGGAGGGCCGGATACGCAGTATTTT. Using reference TRBV2 and TRBJ2-3 for the parts outside the CDR3, the full variable domain is EPEVTQTPSHQVTQMGQEVILRCVPISNHLYFYWYRQILGQKVEFLVSFYNNEISEKSEIFDDQFSVERPDGSNFTLKIRSTKLEDSAMYFCASNYEGGPDTQYFGPGTRLTVL.

The chain recombines TRBV18 with TRBJ2-2, with D possibly TRBD1 on 5 matching bases. Trimming shortened V by 1 base and J by 0 bases, and 9 bases separated the two germline ends. Germline V gene lookup returns CDR1 KGHSH and CDR2 LQKENI. This CDR3 comprises 16 residues. The CDR3: CASSPQTVSNTGELFF. CDR3 in DNA: TGTGCCAGCTCACCACAGACAGTCTCGAACACCGGGGAGCTGTTTTTT.

This clone was detected only once. This chain joins TRBV5-1 and TRBJ2-7, with D unclear. Per germline, CDR1 SGHRS and CDR2 YFSETQ. Trimming took off 3 bases at V and 2 bases at J, with 3 bases between the two ends. The CDR3 is 11 amino acids. In DNA form, the CDR3 reads TGCGCCAGCAGCTCGGCCTACGAGCAGTACTTC. Amino acid sequence: CASSSAYEQYF.